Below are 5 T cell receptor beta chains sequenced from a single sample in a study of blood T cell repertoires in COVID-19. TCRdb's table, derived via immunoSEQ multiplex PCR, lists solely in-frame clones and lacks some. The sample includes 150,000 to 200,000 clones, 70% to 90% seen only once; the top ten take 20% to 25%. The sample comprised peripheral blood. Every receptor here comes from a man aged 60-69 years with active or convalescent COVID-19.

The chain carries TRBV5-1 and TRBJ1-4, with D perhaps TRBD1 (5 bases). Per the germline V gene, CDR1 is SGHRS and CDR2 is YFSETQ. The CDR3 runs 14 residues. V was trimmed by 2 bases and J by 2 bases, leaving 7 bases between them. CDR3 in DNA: TGCGCCAGCAGCTTTGGGGGGACTAATGAAAAACTGTTTTTT. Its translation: CASSFGGTNEKLFF.

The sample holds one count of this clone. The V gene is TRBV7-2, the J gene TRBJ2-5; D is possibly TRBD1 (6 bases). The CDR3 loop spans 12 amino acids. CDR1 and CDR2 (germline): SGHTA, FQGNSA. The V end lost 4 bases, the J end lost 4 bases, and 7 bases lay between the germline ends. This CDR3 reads CASSSRGETQYF. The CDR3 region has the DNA TGTGCCAGCAGCTCCAGGGGAGAGACCCAGTACTTC.

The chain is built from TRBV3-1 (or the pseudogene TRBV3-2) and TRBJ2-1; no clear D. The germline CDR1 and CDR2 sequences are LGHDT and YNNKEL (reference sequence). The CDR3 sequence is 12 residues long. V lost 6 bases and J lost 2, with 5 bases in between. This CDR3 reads CASSTTYNEQFF. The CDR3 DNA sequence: TGTGCCAGCAGTACAACCTACAATGAGCAGTTCTTC.

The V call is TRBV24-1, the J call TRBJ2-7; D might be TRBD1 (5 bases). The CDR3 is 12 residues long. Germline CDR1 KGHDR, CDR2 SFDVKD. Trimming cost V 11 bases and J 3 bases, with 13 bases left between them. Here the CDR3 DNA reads TGTGCCATCGACAGACTCAACTACGAGCAGTACTTC. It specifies CAIDRLNYEQYF.

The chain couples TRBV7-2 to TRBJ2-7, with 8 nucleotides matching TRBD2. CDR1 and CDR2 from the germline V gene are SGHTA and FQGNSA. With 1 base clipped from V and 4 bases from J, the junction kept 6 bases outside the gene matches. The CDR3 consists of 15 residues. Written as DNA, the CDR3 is TGTGCCAGCAGCTTAGATCCCGGGGGGGCATACGAGCAGTACTTC. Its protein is CASSLDPGGAYEQYF.